The present entry profiles one T cell receptor (beta chain) with its context. Its matching antigen is unknown. The sample belongs to a study of a mutant IDH1 vaccine in newly diagnosed glioma. This CDR3 spans 11 amino acids. Trimming removed 6 bases at V and 11 bases at J, with 16 bases between. Germline-derived CDR1 and CDR2 are DFQATT and SNEGSKA (reference sequence). Time point indicated: week 5, during vaccination. The vaccine gave 300 ug of a 20-mer mutant IDH1 peptide subcutaneously per dose. Profiled with immunoSEQ multiplex PCR; TCRdb holds only in-frame clones, not every one. The top ten clones hold about 3.2% of a sample with around 58,000 clones, approximately 82% of them seen once.

The sequences come from PBMCs, collected from a glioma patient whose treatment included an IDH1 peptide vaccine. The TCR comes from a man between 25 and 39 years old with glioma. The gene calls are TRBV20-1 and TRBJ1-1; D is unclear. For the CDR3, the DNA is TGCAGTGCCGGGAGTACGACAAGGGCTTTCTTT. This codes for CSAGSTTRAFF.